The 17 T cell receptor beta chains in this list originate from one sample, sequenced in a study of T cell responses to AZD1222 COVID-19 vaccine. Profiling relied on immunoSEQ multiplex PCR, and the TCRdb table lists in-frame clones only, not all of them. The repertoire consists of approximately 110,000 clones, with roughly 82% occurring once and the leading ten covering approximately 5.1%. The sequencing here drew on peripheral blood, taken on day 0 of AZD1222 vaccination. All receptors derive from an adult in good health.

The chain uses TRBV18 and TRBJ1-3, with D hard to call. Germline CDR1 is KGHSH and CDR2 is LQKENI. The CDR3 has 17 amino acids. The V gene lost 3 bases and the J gene lost 0 bases, with 15 bases spanning the gap. DNA for the CDR3: TGTGCCAGCTCACCCGGGTTGCGAGGGAGCTCTGGAAACACCATATATTTT. Protein: CASSPGLRGSSGNTIYF.

This CDR3 is CASSISRTGAQGSPLHF. The CDR3 coding sequence is TGTGCCAGTAGTATATCAAGGACAGGGGCGCAGGGGTCACCCCTCCACTTT. This chain connects TRBV19 to TRBJ1-6; TRBD1 agrees at 9 bases. V shed 2 bases and J 10 bases; nucleotides not matched to a gene: 12. The CDR3 is 17 amino acids. CDR1 LNHDA and CDR2 SQIVND come from the germline V gene (reference sequence).

This chain uses TRBV30 with TRBJ1-4, with D unresolved. Trimming pared 1 base from V and 8 bases from J, leaving 14 bases between. This CDR3 region has 14 residues. Per germline, CDR1 GTSNPN and CDR2 SVGIG (reference sequence). Here the CDR3 reads CAWSDGRVREKLFF. The CDR3 nucleotides read TGTGCCTGGAGTGACGGCCGTGTGAGGGAAAAACTGTTTTTT.

V usage is TRBV27 and J usage is TRBJ2-2; D possibly matches TRBD1 or TRBD2 (6 bases each). Germline CDR1 and CDR2: MNHEY and SMNVEV (reference sequence). The CDR3 sequence is 18 residues long. V shed 6 bases and J shed 4 bases, with 24 bases lying between them. The CDR3 DNA reads as TGTGCCAGCAGGGCTGATGTGTGGGGGGCTGGTGGCACCGGGGAGCTGTTTTTT. Its protein product is CASRADVWGAGGTGELFF.

The gene calls are TRBV6-5 and TRBJ1-1; TRBD1 is a possible D gene (5 bases). The V gene's germline CDR1 is MNHEY and CDR2 SVGAGI. With 10 bases removed from V and 1 base from J, the gap between germline ends came to 13 bases. The CDR3 totals 13 residues. The CDR3 region is CATSTAPNTEAFF. As DNA, the CDR3 is TGTGCCACCTCGACAGCCCCGAACACTGAAGCTTTCTTT.

The rearrangement joins TRBV11-2 to TRBJ1-2; TRBD1 aligns across 8 bases. The germline CDR1 and CDR2 sequences are SGHAT and FQNNGV. The trim removed 4 bases at V and 2 bases at J, leaving 3 bases unmatched. This CDR3 is built from 14 residues. The CDR3 coding sequence is TGTGCCAGCAGCTCTAGACAGGGGAACTATGGCTACACCTTC. The encoded protein is CASSSRQGNYGYTF.

The chain recombines TRBV25-1 with TRBJ2-3; the match to TRBD2 covers 8 bases. The CDR3 sequence is 15 residues long. The germline V gene encodes CDR1 MGHDK and CDR2 SYGVNS. V trimming: 6 bases; J trimming: 2 bases; junction bases outside the gene matches: 7. Written as DNA, the CDR3 is TGTGCCAGCAGAATCACGGGGGGGAACACAGATACGCAGTATTTT. Amino acid sequence: CASRITGGNTDTQYF.

This clone appeared once. The chain links TRBV7-2 to TRBJ2-3; 9 bases agree with TRBD2. Germline CDR1 is SGHTA and CDR2 is FQGNSA. The CDR3 totals 15 residues. The trim removed 3 bases at V and 5 bases at J, leaving 6 bases unmatched. CDR3 sequence reads: CASSLSSGVEDTQYF. The CDR3 region has the DNA TGTGCCAGCAGCTTGTCTAGCGGGGTTGAAGATACGCAGTATTTT.

This clone was counted a single time. CDR3 nucleotide sequence: TGTGCCAGCAGTTACGCCGTTGGAGCGGGGGGGTTATCCTACGAGCAGTACTTC. It specifies CASSYAVGAGGLSYEQYF. J is TRBJ2-7 and V is TRBV6-2 or TRBV6-3; 10 nucleotides align to TRBD2. J was trimmed by 1 base and V by 2 bases; bases with no gene match: 11. The CDR3 covers 18 residues. Per the germline V gene, CDR1 is MNHEY and CDR2 is SVGEGT.

This rearrangement joins TRBV7-2 to TRBJ1-5; D is ambiguous. The CDR3 totals 14 residues. Germline V lookup: CDR1 SGHTA, CDR2 FQGNSA. The V end lost 1 base, the J end lost 6 bases, and 10 bases lay between the germline ends. In nucleotides, the CDR3 is TGTGCCAGCAGCTTAGAGGGCCAGGCTCAGCCCCAGCATTTT. Amino acids: CASSLEGQAQPQHF.

This chain uses TRBV5-1 with TRBJ2-5; weak D call: TRBD1 (7 bases). This CDR3 has 15 residues. V dropped 3 bases and J dropped 2 bases, with 14 bases sitting between them. Looked up from germline, CDR1 is SGHRS and CDR2 is YFSETQ. The CDR3 region is CASSSGAGGQETQYF. For the CDR3, the DNA is TGCGCCAGCAGCTCTGGGGCAGGGGGGCAAGAGACCCAGTACTTC.

The CDR3 region has the DNA TGTGCCAGCAGACAGACAGTGGAGGGTGAAGCTTTCTTT. It specifies CASRQTVEGEAFF. The rearrangement links TRBV6-5 to TRBJ1-1; D may be TRBD1 (5 bases). Germline V gene data show CDR1 as MNHEY and CDR2 as SVGAGI. V lost 6 bases, J lost 7 bases, and 15 bases lay in between. The CDR3 is 13 amino acids.

The V gene is TRBV7-9, the J gene TRBJ1-1, with 8 bases identical to TRBD1. Germline lookup yields CDR1 SEHNR and CDR2 FQNEAQ (reference sequence). The junction had 15 bases not matched to a gene; V was cut back by 5 bases and J by 4 bases. The CDR3 loop spans 17 amino acids. In DNA form, the CDR3 reads TGTGCCAGCAGCCCCACCCCCGGACAGGGCCCCTTCACTGAAGCTTTCTTT. It specifies CASSPTPGQGPFTEAFF. The whole variable domain, remainder taken from reference TRBV7-9 and TRBJ1-1, is DTGVSQNPRHKITKRGQNVTFRCDPISEHNRLYWYRQTLGQGPEFLTYFQNEAQLEKSRLLSDRFSAERPKGSFSTLEIQRTEQGDSAMYLCASSPTPGQGPFTEAFFGQGTRLTVV.

This clone occurred a few times. The chain joins TRBV6-2 or TRBV6-3 to TRBJ2-7, with D possibly being TRBD1 (6 bases). Trimming took off 5 bases at V and 7 bases at J, with 21 bases between the two ends. The germline gives CDR1 MNHEY, CDR2 SVGEGT. This CDR3 has 15 amino acids. CDR3 nucleotides: TGTGCCAGCAGTCCGTTGCCTGGACAGTATCGGGAGCAGTACTTC. Its protein product is CASSPLPGQYREQYF.

The J gene is TRBJ2-5, the V gene TRBV7-2, with D possibly matching TRBD2 (6 bases). The germline V gene has CDR1 SGHTA and CDR2 FQGNSA. V was shortened by 6 bases and J by 1 base, with 15 bases between the two germline ends. The CDR3 has 15 residues. DNA for the CDR3: TGTGCCAGCAGTTCGTACGGGGGTTTCCAAGAGACCCAGTACTTC. Translating it yields CASSSYGGFQETQYF.

V is TRBV7-8 and J is TRBJ1-3; the match to TRBD1 covers 7 bases. CDR3 length equals 15 residues. After removal of 2 bases from V and 7 bases from J, the junction contained 8 bases not matched to a gene. Germline CDR1 SGHVS, CDR2 FQNEAQ. The CDR3 DNA reads as TGTGCCAGCAGCTTACGGACAGGTCCTTGGAACACCATATATTTT. Protein: CASSLRTGPWNTIYF.

This chain joins TRBV7-8 and TRBJ2-2; D is ambiguous. V was cut by 4 bases and J by 4 bases, with 10 bases left in between. Per the germline V gene, CDR1 is SGHVS and CDR2 is FQNEAQ. The CDR3 loop spans 14 amino acids. The CDR3: CASSSSPPTGELFF. The CDR3 DNA is TGTGCCAGCAGCTCTTCGCCCCCCACCGGGGAGCTGTTTTTT.